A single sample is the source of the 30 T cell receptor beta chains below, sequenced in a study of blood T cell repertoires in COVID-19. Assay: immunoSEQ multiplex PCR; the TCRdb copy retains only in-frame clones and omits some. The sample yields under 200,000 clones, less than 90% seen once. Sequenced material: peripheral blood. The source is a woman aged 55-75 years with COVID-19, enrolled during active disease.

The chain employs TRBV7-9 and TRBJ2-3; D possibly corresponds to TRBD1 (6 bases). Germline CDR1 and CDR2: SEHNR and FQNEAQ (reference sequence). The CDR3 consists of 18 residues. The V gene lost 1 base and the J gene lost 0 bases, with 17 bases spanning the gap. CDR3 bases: TGTGCCAGCAGCTTAGGACAGGATACCCTCCTTAGCACAGATACGCAGTATTTT. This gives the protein CASSLGQDTLLSTDTQYF.

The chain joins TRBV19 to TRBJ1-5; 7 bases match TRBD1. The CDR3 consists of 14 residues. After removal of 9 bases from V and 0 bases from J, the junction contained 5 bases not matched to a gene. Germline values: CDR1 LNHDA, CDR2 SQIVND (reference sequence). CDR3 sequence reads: CASQTGNSNQPQHF. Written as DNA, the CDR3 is TGTGCCAGCCAGACAGGGAATAGCAATCAGCCCCAGCATTTT.

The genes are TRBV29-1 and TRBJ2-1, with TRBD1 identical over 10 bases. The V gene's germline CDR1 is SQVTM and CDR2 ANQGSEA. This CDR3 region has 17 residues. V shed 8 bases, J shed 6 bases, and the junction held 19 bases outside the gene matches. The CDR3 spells CSWTGGLSGSRSNEQFF. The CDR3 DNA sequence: TGCAGCTGGACAGGGGGTCTCAGCGGGAGTAGGAGCAATGAGCAGTTCTTC.

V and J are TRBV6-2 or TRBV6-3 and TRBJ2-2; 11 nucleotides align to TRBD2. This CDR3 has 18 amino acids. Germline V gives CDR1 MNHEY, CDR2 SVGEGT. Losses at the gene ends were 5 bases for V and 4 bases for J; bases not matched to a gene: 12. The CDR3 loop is CASSLQDSGRDSTGELFF. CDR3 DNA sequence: TGTGCCAGCAGTCTCCAGGATAGCGGGAGGGATAGCACCGGGGAGCTGTTTTTT.

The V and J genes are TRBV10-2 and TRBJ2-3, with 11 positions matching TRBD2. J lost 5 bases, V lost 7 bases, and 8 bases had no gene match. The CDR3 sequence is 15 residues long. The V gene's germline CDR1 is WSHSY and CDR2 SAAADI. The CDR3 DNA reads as TGCGCCAGCACCAAACTAGCGGGAGAGGAAGATACGCAGTATTTT. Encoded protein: CASTKLAGEEDTQYF.

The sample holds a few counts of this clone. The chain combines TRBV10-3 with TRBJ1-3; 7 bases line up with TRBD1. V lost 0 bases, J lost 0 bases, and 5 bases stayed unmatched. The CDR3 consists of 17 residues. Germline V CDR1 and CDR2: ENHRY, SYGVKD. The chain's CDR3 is CAISESGTVNSGNTIYF. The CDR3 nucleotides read TGTGCCATCAGTGAGTCCGGGACAGTCAACTCTGGAAACACCATATATTTT.

CDR3 sequence reads: CASSQLGTSGNPYEQYF. In nucleotides, the CDR3 is TGTGCCAGCAGCCAGCTGGGGACTAGCGGGAACCCCTACGAGCAGTACTTC. J is TRBJ2-7 and V is TRBV14; 13 bases are shared with TRBD2. Germline trimming cut 3 bases from V and 2 bases from J; bases unmatched to any gene: 7. Germline-derived CDR1 and CDR2 are SGHDN and FVKESK. The CDR3 consists of 17 residues.

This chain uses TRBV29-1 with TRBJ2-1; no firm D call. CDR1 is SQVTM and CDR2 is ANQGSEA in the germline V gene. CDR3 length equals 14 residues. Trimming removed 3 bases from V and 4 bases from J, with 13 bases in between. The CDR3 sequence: CSVEPMGLYNEQFF. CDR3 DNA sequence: TGCAGCGTTGAGCCCATGGGCCTGTACAATGAGCAGTTCTTC.

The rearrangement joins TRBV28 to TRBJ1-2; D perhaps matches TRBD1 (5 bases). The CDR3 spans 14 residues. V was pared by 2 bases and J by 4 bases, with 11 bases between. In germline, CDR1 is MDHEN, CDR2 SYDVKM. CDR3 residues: CASSLRQGLYGYTF. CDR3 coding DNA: TGTGCCAGCAGTTTACGGCAGGGCCTCTATGGCTACACCTTC.

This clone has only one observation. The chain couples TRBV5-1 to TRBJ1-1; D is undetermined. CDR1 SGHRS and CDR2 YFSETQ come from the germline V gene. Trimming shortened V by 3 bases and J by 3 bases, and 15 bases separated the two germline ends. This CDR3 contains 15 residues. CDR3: CASSYRPGRDTEAFF. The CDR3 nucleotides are TGCGCCAGCAGCTACCGGCCGGGAAGGGACACTGAAGCTTTCTTT.

As DNA, the CDR3 is TGTGCCAGCAGTTACTCGATGGGTAACGGGGAAGCTTTCTTT. Translating it yields CASSYSMGNGEAFF. The V call is TRBV6-5, the J call TRBJ1-1; D gene unclear. The CDR3 consists of 14 residues. V lost 0 bases to trimming and J lost 8 bases, with 13 bases between them. Germline-derived CDR1 and CDR2 are MNHEY and SVGAGI.

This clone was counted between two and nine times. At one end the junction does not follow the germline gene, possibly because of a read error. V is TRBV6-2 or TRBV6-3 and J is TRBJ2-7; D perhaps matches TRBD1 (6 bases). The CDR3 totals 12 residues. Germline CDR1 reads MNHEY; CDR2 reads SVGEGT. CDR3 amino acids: CASSSRTDRCNF. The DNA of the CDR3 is TGTGCCAGCAGTTCCAGGACAGACCGTTGCAACTTC.

CDR3 sequence (DNA): TGTGCCACCTCGGGGTACACCGGGGAGCTGTTTTTT. Translated, it gives CATSGYTGELFF. The chain links TRBV24-1 to TRBJ2-2; a possible D gene is TRBD2 (5 bases). With 9 bases removed from V and 3 bases from J, the gap between germline ends came to 7 bases. CDR3 length: 12 amino acids. The V gene's germline CDR1 is KGHDR and CDR2 SFDVKD.

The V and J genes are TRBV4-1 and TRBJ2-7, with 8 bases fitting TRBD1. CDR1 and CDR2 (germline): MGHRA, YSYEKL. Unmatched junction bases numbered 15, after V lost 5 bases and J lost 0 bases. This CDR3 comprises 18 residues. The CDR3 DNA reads TGCGCCAGCAGCTTAAGTGGGCAGGGGGCGCCCCCCTCCTACGAGCAGTACTTC. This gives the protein CASSLSGQGAPPSYEQYF.

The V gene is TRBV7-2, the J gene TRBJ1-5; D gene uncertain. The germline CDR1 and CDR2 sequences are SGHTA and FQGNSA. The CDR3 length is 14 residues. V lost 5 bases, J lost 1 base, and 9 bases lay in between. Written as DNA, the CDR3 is TGTGCCAGCAGCGTCCTCAGGAGCAATCAGCCCCAGCATTTT. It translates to CASSVLRSNQPQHF.

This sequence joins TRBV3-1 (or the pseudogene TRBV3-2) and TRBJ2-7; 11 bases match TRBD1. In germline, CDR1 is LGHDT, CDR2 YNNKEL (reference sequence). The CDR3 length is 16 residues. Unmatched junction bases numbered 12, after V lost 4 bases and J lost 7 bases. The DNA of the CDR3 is TGTGCCAGCAGCCGCAGAGTAGGGACAGGGGGAAGTGAGCAGTACTTC. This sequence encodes CASSRRVGTGGSEQYF.

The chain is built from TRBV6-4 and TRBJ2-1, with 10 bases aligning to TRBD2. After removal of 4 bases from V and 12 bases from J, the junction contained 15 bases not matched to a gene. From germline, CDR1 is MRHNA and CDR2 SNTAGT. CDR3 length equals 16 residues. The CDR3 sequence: CASSVLAGSQAGRQFF. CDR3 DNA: TGTGCCAGCAGTGTACTAGCGGGATCACAGGCGGGTAGGCAGTTCTTC.

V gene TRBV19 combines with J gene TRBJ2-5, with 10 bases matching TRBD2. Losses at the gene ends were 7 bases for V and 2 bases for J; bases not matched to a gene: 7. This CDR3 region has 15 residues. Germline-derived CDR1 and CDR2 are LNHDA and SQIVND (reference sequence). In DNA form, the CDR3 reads TGTGCCAGTACCCCTAGCGGGAGTCCGCAAGAGACCCAGTACTTC. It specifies CASTPSGSPQETQYF.

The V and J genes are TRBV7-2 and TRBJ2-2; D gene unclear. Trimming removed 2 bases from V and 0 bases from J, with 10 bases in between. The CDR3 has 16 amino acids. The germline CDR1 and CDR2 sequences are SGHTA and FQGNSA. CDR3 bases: TGTGCCAGCAGCTTAAGAAGAACGGCGAACACCGGGGAGCTGTTTTTT. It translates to CASSLRRTANTGELFF.

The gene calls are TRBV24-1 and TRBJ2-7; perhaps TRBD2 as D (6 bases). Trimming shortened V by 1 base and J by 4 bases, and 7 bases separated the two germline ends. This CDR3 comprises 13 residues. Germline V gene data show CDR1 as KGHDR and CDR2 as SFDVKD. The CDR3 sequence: CATSDFGGYEQYF. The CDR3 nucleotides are TGTGCCACCAGTGATTTCGGGGGTTACGAGCAGTACTTC.

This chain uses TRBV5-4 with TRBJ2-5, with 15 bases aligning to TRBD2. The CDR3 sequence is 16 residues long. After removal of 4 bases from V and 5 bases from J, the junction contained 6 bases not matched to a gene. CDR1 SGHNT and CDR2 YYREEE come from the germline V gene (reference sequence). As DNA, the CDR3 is TGTGCCAGCAGCGGGGGGACTAGCGGGAGGCATGAGACCCAGTACTTC. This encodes CASSGGTSGRHETQYF.

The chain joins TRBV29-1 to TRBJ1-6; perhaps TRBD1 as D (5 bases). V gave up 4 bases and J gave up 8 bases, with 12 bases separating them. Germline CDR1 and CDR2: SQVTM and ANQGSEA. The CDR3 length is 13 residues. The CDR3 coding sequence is TGCAGCGTTGGTAAGGGGTCGGATTCACCCCTCCACTTT. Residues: CSVGKGSDSPLHF.

In DNA form, the CDR3 reads TGTGCCAGCAGCTTTGGGGGGAGTCCCTCCTACGAGCAGTACTTC. It translates to CASSFGGSPSYEQYF. The chain employs TRBV5-6 and TRBJ2-7; a weak D match, TRBD2 (6 bases). Per germline, CDR1 SGHDT and CDR2 YYEEEE. The V end was cut by 2 bases, the J end by 0 bases, with 12 bases between. This CDR3 contains 15 residues.

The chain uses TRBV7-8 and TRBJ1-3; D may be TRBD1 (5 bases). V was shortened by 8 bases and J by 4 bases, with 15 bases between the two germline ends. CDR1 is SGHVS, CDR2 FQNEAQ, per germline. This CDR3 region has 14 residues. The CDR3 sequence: CASAGGVVGNTIYF. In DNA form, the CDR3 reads TGTGCCAGCGCGGGGGGGGTCGTAGGAAACACCATATATTTT. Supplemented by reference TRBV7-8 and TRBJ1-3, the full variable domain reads GAGVSQSPRYKVAKRGQDVALRCDPISGHVSLFWYQQALGQGPEFLTYFQNEAQLDKSGLPSDRFFAERPEGSVSTLKIQRTQQEDSAVYLCASAGGVVGNTIYFGEGSWLTVV.

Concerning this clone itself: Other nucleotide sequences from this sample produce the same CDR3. DNA of the CDR3: TGTGCCATCAGCCCGGACAGGGGGAGGACAGATACGCAGTATTTT. The encoded protein is CAISPDRGRTDTQYF. The chain joins TRBV10-3 to TRBJ2-3, with 10 bases identical to TRBD1. The CDR3 spans 15 residues. V was pared by 6 bases and J by 3 bases, with 6 bases of the junction left unmatched. The germline gives CDR1 ENHRY, CDR2 SYGVKD.

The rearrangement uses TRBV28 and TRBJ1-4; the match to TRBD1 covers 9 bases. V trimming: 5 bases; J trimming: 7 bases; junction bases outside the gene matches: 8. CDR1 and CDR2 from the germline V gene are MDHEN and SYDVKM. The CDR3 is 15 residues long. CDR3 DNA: TGTGCCAGCAGTCCTAGGACAGGGGAGGGTGAAAAACTGTTTTTT. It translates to CASSPRTGEGEKLFF.

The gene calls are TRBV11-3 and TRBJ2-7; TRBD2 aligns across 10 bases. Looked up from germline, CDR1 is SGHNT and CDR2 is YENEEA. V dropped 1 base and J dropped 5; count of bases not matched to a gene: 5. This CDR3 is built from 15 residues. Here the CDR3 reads CASSLVSSGRDEQYF. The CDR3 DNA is TGTGCCAGCAGCTTAGTTTCGAGCGGGAGGGACGAGCAGTACTTC. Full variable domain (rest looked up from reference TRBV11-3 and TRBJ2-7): EAGVVQSPRYKIIEKKQPVAFWCNPISGHNTLYWYLQNLGQGPELLIRYENEEAVDDSQLPKDRFSAERLKGVDSTLKIQPAELGDSAVYLCASSLVSSGRDEQYFGPGTRLTVT.

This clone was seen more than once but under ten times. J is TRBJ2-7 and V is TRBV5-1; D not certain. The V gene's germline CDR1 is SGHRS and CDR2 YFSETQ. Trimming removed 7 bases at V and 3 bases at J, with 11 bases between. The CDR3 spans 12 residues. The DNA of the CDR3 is TGCGCCAGCGCGAATGTCCACTACGAGCAGTACTTC. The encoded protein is CASANVHYEQYF.

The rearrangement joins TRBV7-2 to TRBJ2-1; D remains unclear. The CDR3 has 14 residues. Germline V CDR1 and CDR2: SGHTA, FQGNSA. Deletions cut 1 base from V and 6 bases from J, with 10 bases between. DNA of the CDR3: TGTGCCAGCAGCTTAGAAGTGAGCTCCAATGAGCAGTTCTTC. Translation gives CASSLEVSSNEQFF.

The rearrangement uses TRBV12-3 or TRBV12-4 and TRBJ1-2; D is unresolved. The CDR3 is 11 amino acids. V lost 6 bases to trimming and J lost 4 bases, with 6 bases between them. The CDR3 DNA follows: TGTGCCAGCAGCCCCCTCTATGGCTACACCTTC. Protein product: CASSPLYGYTF.